The 32 T cell receptor beta chains below come from one sample, sequenced in a study of CD8+CD57+ T cells in acquired aplastic anemia. Researchers used genomic DNA as the template to profile TCR beta VDJ and CDR3. TCRdb independently ran MiXCR on the reads; one entry per CDR3 protein. The sample shows 150,000 to 200,000 distinct CDR3 sequences, 64% of them seen only once. The sequencing sample was made of sorted CD4+, CD8+, or CD8+CD57+ T cells (not recorded which) from PBMCs. These receptors were collected from a human donor with severe aplastic anemia or a healthy control (not recorded which).

The V and J genes are TRBV7-8 and TRBJ1-1; 8 nucleotides agree with TRBD1. The length of the CDR3 is 12 residues. Looked up from germline, CDR1 is SGHVS and CDR2 is FQNEAQ. After removal of 5 bases from V and 12 bases from J, the junction contained 8 bases not matched to a gene. CDR3 coding DNA: TGTGCCAGCAGCCACGGACAGGGTATAACTTTCTTT. Protein sequence: CASSHGQGITFF.

This chain joins TRBV2 and TRBJ2-7; TRBD1 matches 10 bases. Trimming cost V 8 bases and J 6 bases; bases outside gene matches: 7. In germline, CDR1 is SNHLY, CDR2 FYNNEI. The CDR3 is made up of 13 amino acids. The CDR3 region is CASGSGTGVEQYF. CDR3 nucleotide sequence: TGTGCCAGCGGGTCGGGGACAGGGGTCGAGCAGTACTTC. Using reference TRBV2 and TRBJ2-7 for the parts outside the CDR3, the full variable domain is EPEVTQTPSHQVTQMGQEVILRCVPISNHLYFYWYRQILGQKVEFLVSFYNNEISEKSEIFDDQFSVERPDGSNFTLKIRSTKLEDSAMYFCASGSGTGVEQYFGPGTRLTVT.

At least ten counts were recorded for this clonotype. The chain recombines TRBV20-1 with TRBJ2-2, with 9 nucleotides matching TRBD2. The junction had 8 bases not matched to a gene; V was cut back by 0 bases and J by 6 bases. The CDR3 consists of 16 residues. Looked up from germline, CDR1 is DFQATT and CDR2 is SNEGSKA (reference sequence). This CDR3 reads CSARDLRGGLPGELFF. The CDR3 coding sequence is TGCAGTGCTAGAGATTTGCGGGGGGGCCTCCCCGGGGAGCTGTTTTTT.

The CDR3 sequence: CASSDQTGDGYTF. The CDR3 nucleotides read TGTGCCAGCAGTGACCAAACAGGGGATGGCTACACCTTC. The genes are TRBV6-5 and TRBJ1-2; TRBD1 matches 7 bases. V shed 5 bases and J 6 bases; nucleotides not matched to a gene: 6. From germline, CDR1 is MNHEY and CDR2 SVGAGI. The CDR3 extends over 13 amino acids.

In this sample, this clonotype turned up many times. The chain combines TRBV28 with TRBJ2-5; D unresolved. There are 12 residues in the CDR3. The V gene's germline CDR1 is MDHEN and CDR2 SYDVKM. Trimming stripped 6 bases from V and 3 bases from J, with 8 bases between. The CDR3 reads CASRVGEETQYF. The CDR3 nucleotides are TGTGCCAGCAGGGTGGGTGAAGAGACCCAGTACTTC. Based on the CDR3 plus reference TRBV28 and TRBJ2-5, the full variable domain is DVKVTQSSRYLVKRTGEKVFLECVQDMDHENMFWYRQDPGLGLRLIYFSYDVKMKEKGDIPEGYSVSREKKERFSLILESASTNQTSMYLCASRVGEETQYFGPGTRLLVL.

The chain recombines TRBV7-9 with TRBJ2-7, with 7 positions matching TRBD1. Germline CDR1 SEHNR, CDR2 FQNEAQ (reference sequence). This CDR3 is built from 14 residues. V lost 6 bases, J lost 7 bases, and 12 bases stayed unmatched. The CDR3 region has the DNA TGTGCCAGCAGTCCTGACAGGGCAGAGAGGGAGCAGTACTTC. Translating it yields CASSPDRAEREQYF. Full variable domain (outside the CDR3, taken from reference TRBV7-9 and TRBJ2-7): DTGVSQNPRHKITKRGQNVTFRCDPISEHNRLYWYRQTLGQGPEFLTYFQNEAQLEKSRLLSDRFSAERPKGSFSTLEIQRTEQGDSAMYLCASSPDRAEREQYFGPGTRLTVT.

Ten or more counts support this clonotype. J is TRBJ1-5 and V is TRBV20-1, with TRBD1 as a possible D gene (6 bases). The CDR3 runs 15 residues. Trimming cost V 4 bases and J 5 bases, with 18 bases left between them. CDR1 DFQATT and CDR2 SNEGSKA come from the germline V gene (reference sequence). CDR3 sequence reads: CSATLDRGGHQPQHF. CDR3 bases: TGCAGTGCTACCCTCGACAGAGGGGGTCATCAGCCCCAGCATTTT.

This clonotype was recorded only once. J is TRBJ1-3 and V is TRBV7-8, with D tentatively TRBD1 (5 bases). Germline assignment: CDR1 SGHVS and CDR2 FQNEAQ. Trimming cost V 3 bases and J 3 bases, with 15 bases left between them. This CDR3 has 16 amino acids. CDR3 region: CASSFALQGGGNTIYF. The CDR3 nucleotides read TGTGCCAGCAGCTTCGCCCTCCAGGGAGGTGGAAACACCATATATTTT.

The rearrangement joins TRBV24-1 to TRBJ2-7; D ambiguous. With 7 bases removed from V and 6 bases from J, the gap between germline ends came to 12 bases. CDR3 length: 12 amino acids. Per the germline V gene, CDR1 is KGHDR and CDR2 is SFDVKD. CDR3 protein: CATRAPGPEQYF. CDR3 nucleotide sequence: TGTGCCACCAGGGCCCCGGGCCCCGAGCAGTACTTC.

The rearrangement joins TRBV7-2 to TRBJ2-5; D is unclear. The germline gives CDR1 SGHTA, CDR2 FQGNSA. The CDR3 covers 13 residues. The V gene lost 6 bases and the J gene lost 5 bases, with 13 bases spanning the gap. CDR3 DNA: TGTGCCAGCAGTGTAGCCATGGTGGAGACCCAGTACTTC. Encoded protein: CASSVAMVETQYF.

The chain has TRBV10-2 and TRBJ2-1; 8 bases align to TRBD1. This CDR3 spans 11 amino acids. Trimming took 9 bases from V and 6 from J; bases not matched to a gene: 1. Germline CDR1 is WSHSY and CDR2 is SAAADI. CDR3 sequence: CASTGGNEQFF. The CDR3 DNA reads as TGCGCCAGTACAGGGGGCAATGAGCAGTTCTTC.

The gene calls are TRBV4-3 and TRBJ2-7; TRBD1 matches at 7 bases. Germline trimming cut 4 bases from V and 3 bases from J; bases unmatched to any gene: 6. The CDR3 length is 14 residues. Germline V gene data show CDR1 as LGHNA and CDR2 as YSLEER. Written as DNA, the CDR3 is TGCGCCAGCAGCCCGACAGGGTTGGACTACGAGCAGTACTTC. It codes for CASSPTGLDYEQYF.

This chain connects TRBV6-5 to TRBJ2-3; D may be TRBD1 or TRBD2 (7 bases each). Trimming cost V 6 bases and J 12 bases, with 19 bases left between them. Per germline, CDR1 MNHEY and CDR2 SVGAGI. This CDR3 contains 13 residues. In nucleotides, the CDR3 is TGTGCCAGCAGCCAGGGGGGGACAGAGACCCAGTATTTT. Protein: CASSQGGTETQYF.

The genes are TRBV2 and TRBJ2-7; the D is unclear. The CDR3 length is 15 residues. CDR1 is SNHLY and CDR2 is FYNNEI in the germline V gene. Trimming shortened V by 5 bases and J by 5 bases, and 19 bases separated the two germline ends. The DNA for the CDR3 is TGTGCCAGCAGTAAGTCAGGAACAGCTTCTAACGAGCAGTACTTC. This translates into CASSKSGTASNEQYF.

This chain connects TRBV10-3 to TRBJ2-1; unclear D gene. This CDR3 is built from 14 residues. CDR1 is ENHRY and CDR2 is SYGVKD in the germline V gene. Trimming pared 4 bases from V and 5 bases from J, leaving 12 bases between. CDR3 loop: CAISGGTPNNEQFF. Here the CDR3 DNA reads TGTGCCATCAGTGGAGGCACACCTAACAATGAGCAGTTCTTC.

The chain has TRBV7-6 and TRBJ1-2, with TRBD1 as a possible D gene (5 bases). The V gene's germline CDR1 is SGHVS and CDR2 FNYEAQ. Trimming cost V 5 bases and J 3 bases, with 10 bases left between them. The CDR3 is 13 amino acids. The CDR3 DNA reads as TGTGCCAGCAGCAAAGGGACCGACTATGGCTACACCTTC. It is translated as CASSKGTDYGYTF. The variable domain in full, completed from reference TRBV7-6 and TRBJ1-2, reads GAGVSQSPRYKVTKRGQDVALRCDPISGHVSLYWYRQALGQGPEFLTYFNYEAQQDKSGLPNDRFSAERPEGSISTLTIQRTEQRDSAMYRCASSKGTDYGYTFGSGTRLTVV.

The chain joins TRBV10-3 to TRBJ1-1; 8 bases agree with TRBD1. The germline CDR1 and CDR2 sequences are ENHRY and SYGVKD. This CDR3 has 13 residues. V lost 10 bases to trimming and J lost 3 bases; unmatched junction nucleotides: 7. The CDR3 sequence: CATTDRVDTEAFF. As DNA, the CDR3 is TGTGCCACCACGGACAGGGTGGACACTGAAGCTTTCTTT.

The rearrangement joins TRBV4-1 to TRBJ2-7, with TRBD1 identical over 7 bases. The CDR3 is made up of 14 amino acids. The germline V gene encodes CDR1 MGHRA and CDR2 YSYEKL. V lost 5 bases to trimming and J lost 2 bases; unmatched junction nucleotides: 6. This chain's CDR3 is CASSSGQPPYEQYF. DNA for the CDR3: TGCGCCAGCAGCTCGGGACAGCCCCCCTACGAGCAGTACTTC.

This clonotype was detected ten times or more. The chain joins TRBV12-3 or TRBV12-4 to TRBJ1-4; weak D call: TRBD1 (5 bases). There are 17 residues in the CDR3. V was pared by 0 bases and J by 7 bases, with 18 bases between. The CDR3 spells CASSLAVWGDGVEKLFF. The DNA of the CDR3 is TGTGCCAGCAGTTTAGCCGTCTGGGGGGACGGTGTTGAAAAACTGTTTTTT.

This clonotype occurred many times. For the CDR3, the DNA is TGCAGTGCTAGAGAAGGCGGTGAAAAACTGTTTTTT. Translation gives CSAREGGEKLFF. V is TRBV20-1 and J is TRBJ1-4; D ambiguous. Germline loops: CDR1 DFQATT, CDR2 SNEGSKA (reference sequence). Trimming stripped 0 bases from V and 7 bases from J, with 6 bases between. This CDR3 comprises 12 residues.

The rearrangement uses TRBV19 and TRBJ1-1; unclear D gene. Germline CDR1 and CDR2: LNHDA and SQIVND (reference sequence). This CDR3 comprises 14 residues. The ends were cut back, 4 bases at V and 1 base at J, with 10 bases in the middle. The DNA for the CDR3 is TGTGCCAGTAGTAATCTGATGAAGAACACTGAAGCTTTCTTT. Residues: CASSNLMKNTEAFF.

This clonotype was detected ten times or more. V is TRBV6-5 and J is TRBJ2-7; D is possibly TRBD1 (6 bases). Per the germline V gene, CDR1 is MNHEY and CDR2 is SVGAGI. This CDR3 region has 13 residues. Trimming cost V 5 bases and J 3 bases, with 11 bases left between them. The CDR3 bases are TGTGCCAGCAGTAGGGACACGGGCTACGAGCAGTACTTC. This encodes CASSRDTGYEQYF.

The rearrangement links TRBV29-1 to TRBJ2-7; D not certain. Germline V gene data show CDR1 as SQVTM and CDR2 as ANQGSEA. The CDR3 has 13 amino acids. V lost 3 bases and J lost 1, with 10 bases in between. The CDR3 spells CSVDPGDSYEQYF. The CDR3 DNA reads as TGCAGCGTTGATCCCGGAGATTCCTACGAGCAGTACTTC.

J is TRBJ1-5 and V is TRBV10-3, with D tentatively TRBD1 (6 bases). Trimming removed 10 bases from V and 7 bases from J, with 17 bases in between. CDR3 size: 13 residues. Germline V lookup: CDR1 ENHRY, CDR2 SYGVKD. The CDR3 loop is CATKGGRGQPQHF. In DNA, the CDR3 is TGTGCCACCAAAGGGGGTCGCGGGCAGCCCCAGCATTTT.

This clonotype was found once. The chain joins TRBV7-2 to TRBJ1-1; D is unresolved. The V gene's germline CDR1 is SGHTA and CDR2 FQGNSA. This CDR3 has 15 amino acids. Trimming pared 2 bases from V and 10 bases from J, leaving 20 bases between. The CDR3 coding sequence is TGTGCCAGCAGCTTACTCTCTCTACGGGCGACCGGAGCTTTCTTT. Translating it yields CASSLLSLRATGAFF.

This clonotype showed up many times. The genes are TRBV2 and TRBJ2-7, with TRBD2 matching 10 bases. The CDR3 has 14 amino acids. Trimming removed 7 bases from V and 3 bases from J; junction bases left unmatched: 6. Germline V gene sequence: CDR1 SNHLY, CDR2 FYNNEI. CDR3 sequence reads: CASTLAGEGYEQYF. The CDR3 region has the DNA TGTGCCAGCACGCTAGCGGGGGAGGGCTACGAGCAGTACTTC.

The rearrangement links TRBV9 to TRBJ2-1, with 7 bases identical to TRBD1. Germline V lookup: CDR1 SGDLS, CDR2 YYNGEE. The J segment lost 2 bases and the V segment lost 3 bases, leaving 5 bases of the junction unmatched. The CDR3 is made up of 15 amino acids. The CDR3 bases are TGTGCCAGCAGCGCCCGGGACAGTGCCTACAATGAGCAGTTCTTC. The encoded protein is CASSARDSAYNEQFF.

This clonotype appeared many times. V usage is TRBV12-3 or TRBV12-4 and J usage is TRBJ2-5, with a weak D call TRBD2 (6 bases). The V and J ends lost 5 bases and 6 bases respectively, with 19 bases between them. CDR3 size: 15 residues. Here the CDR3 reads CASSGGKGRSKTQYF. The CDR3 nucleotides are TGTGCCAGCAGTGGGGGGAAGGGCCGCAGTAAGACCCAGTACTTC.

The genes are TRBV20-1 and TRBJ1-1; D gene uncertain. Per germline, CDR1 DFQATT and CDR2 SNEGSKA (reference sequence). The CDR3 has 13 residues. The V gene lost 1 base and the J gene lost 7 bases, with 13 bases spanning the gap. Here the CDR3 DNA reads TGCAGTGCTAGAGCAATCGTGCGAGGTGAAGCTTTCTTT. It encodes CSARAIVRGEAFF.

This clonotype was seen more than once but under ten times. This sequence joins TRBV10-3 and TRBJ1-6; the D gene is possibly TRBD1 (6 bases). The V end was cut by 4 bases, the J end by 11 bases, with 12 bases between. The CDR3 sequence is 13 residues long. Per germline, CDR1 ENHRY and CDR2 SYGVKD. The CDR3 protein is CAISGGGQPPLHF. The CDR3, as DNA: TGTGCCATCAGTGGCGGGGGGCAACCACCCCTCCACTTT.

V is TRBV24-1 and J is TRBJ2-5, with D hard to call. Trimming left V 0 bases short and J 0 bases short, with 7 bases between. The CDR3 length is 15 residues. Per germline, CDR1 KGHDR and CDR2 SFDVKD. Here the CDR3 reads CATSDLNEYQETQYF. The CDR3 DNA sequence: TGTGCCACCAGTGATTTGAACGAATACCAAGAGACCCAGTACTTC.

J is TRBJ1-5 and V is TRBV24-1, with 7 bases identical to TRBD1. Germline V lookup: CDR1 KGHDR, CDR2 SFDVKD. CDR3 length: 16 amino acids. V was clipped by 3 bases and J by 2 bases; unmatched bases: 6. DNA of the CDR3: TGTGCCACCAGTGATCCCCGACAGGGCGGCAATCAGCCCCAGCATTTT. This gives the protein CATSDPRQGGNQPQHF.